This T cell receptor beta chain was sequenced during a study of beta chain features in type 1 diabetes. General study results and limits: TCRB CDR3 length was moderately but significantly reduced in all four CD4+ subsets of Type 1 diabetes patients.

Investigators reverse transcribed all isolated RNA, so they sequenced expressed TCRB transcripts. The repertoire was sequenced with immunoSEQ multiplex PCR; TCRdb's copy has only in-frame clones and lacks some. Of under 250,000 clones listed, approximately 14% are singletons. Per the germline V gene, CDR1 is SGHDT and CDR2 is YYEEEE. This CDR3 comprises 14 residues. V shed 4 bases and J shed 2 bases, with 12 bases lying between them. Sorting that relied on CD45RO/CCR7/CD25/CD127/CD95/CD27 yielded CD4+ naive, central memory, regulatory and stem cell-like memory cells. On this clone itself: Its antigen is as yet unknown.

V usage is TRBV5-6 and J usage is TRBJ1-1; tentatively, D is TRBD1 (6 bases). The sample taken for sequencing was naive CD4+ T cells from blood. The sequence was obtained from a man younger than 45 with type 1 diabetes. The CDR3 region has the DNA TGTGCCAGCAGCGCGGACAGTCAAAACACTGAAGCTTTCTTT. Translation gives CASSADSQNTEAFF.